This T cell receptor (beta chain) was recovered during a study of response to subunit inactivated influenza vaccine. General study points: Each seasonal influenza vaccination, the authors suggested, recruits few new T cells.

TCRdb reanalysed the RT-PCR reads using MiXCR and keeps one entry per CDR3 protein. The table shows roughly 700,000 distinct CDR3 sequences, with 15% to 19% occurring only once. The CDR3 is made up of 12 amino acids. Germline lookup yields CDR1 DFQATT and CDR2 SNEGSKA (reference sequence). V shed 6 bases and J shed 1 base, with 9 bases lying between them. This clonotype was counted only a few times. Its antigen is still unknown. Sequencing used PBMCs from blood, obtained roughly 12 days after vaccination. This receptor was identified in a man in his fifties who received an inactivated influenza vaccine. The chain links TRBV20-1 to TRBJ2-5; TRBD1 or TRBD2 may be the D gene (5 bases each). The CDR3 protein is CSATGTQETQYF. The CDR3, as DNA: TGCAGTGCAACCGGGACCCAAGAGACCCAGTACTTC.